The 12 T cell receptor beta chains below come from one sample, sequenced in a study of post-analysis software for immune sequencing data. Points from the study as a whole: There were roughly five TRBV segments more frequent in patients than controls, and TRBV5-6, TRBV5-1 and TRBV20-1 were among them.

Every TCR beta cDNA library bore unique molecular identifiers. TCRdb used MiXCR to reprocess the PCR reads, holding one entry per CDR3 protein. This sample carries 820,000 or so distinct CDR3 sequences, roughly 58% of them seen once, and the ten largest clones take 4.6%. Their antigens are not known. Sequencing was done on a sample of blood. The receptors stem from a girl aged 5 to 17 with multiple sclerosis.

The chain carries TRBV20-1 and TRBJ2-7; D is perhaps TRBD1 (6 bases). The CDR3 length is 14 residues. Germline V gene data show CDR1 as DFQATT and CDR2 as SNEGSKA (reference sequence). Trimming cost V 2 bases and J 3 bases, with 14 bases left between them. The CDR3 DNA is TGCAGTGCTAGATTGTCGGGACAAGTCTACGAGCAGTACTTC. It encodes CSARLSGQVYEQYF.

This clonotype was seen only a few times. The DNA for the CDR3 is TGCAGTGCTAGAGGAAGAGAGAATGAAAAACTGTTTTTT. Amino acid sequence: CSARGRENEKLFF. The V gene is TRBV20-1, the J gene TRBJ1-4; D remains ambiguous. V dropped 1 base and J dropped 5 bases, with 8 bases sitting between them. Germline CDR1 DFQATT, CDR2 SNEGSKA (reference sequence). This CDR3 has 13 amino acids.

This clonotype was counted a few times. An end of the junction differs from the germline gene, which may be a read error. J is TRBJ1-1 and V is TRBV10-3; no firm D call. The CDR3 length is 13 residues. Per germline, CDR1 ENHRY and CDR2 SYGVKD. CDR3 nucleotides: TGTACCATCAGTGAGTCGCCGGGGACTGAAGCTTTCTTT. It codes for CTISESPGTEAFF.

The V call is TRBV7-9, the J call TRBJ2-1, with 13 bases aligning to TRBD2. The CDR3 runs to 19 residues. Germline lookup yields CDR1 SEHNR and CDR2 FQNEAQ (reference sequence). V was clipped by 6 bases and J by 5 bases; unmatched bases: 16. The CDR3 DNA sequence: TGTGCCAGCAGTTCCGGACTAGCGGGAGAGGCGAGGGCTCACAATGAGCAGTTCTTC. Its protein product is CASSSGLAGEARAHNEQFF.

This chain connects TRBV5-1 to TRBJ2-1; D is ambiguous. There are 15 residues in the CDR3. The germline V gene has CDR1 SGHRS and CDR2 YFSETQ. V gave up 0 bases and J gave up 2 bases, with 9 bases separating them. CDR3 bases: TGCGCCAGCAGCTTGGAGGCGGAGCCCTACAATGAGCAGTTCTTC. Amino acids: CASSLEAEPYNEQFF.

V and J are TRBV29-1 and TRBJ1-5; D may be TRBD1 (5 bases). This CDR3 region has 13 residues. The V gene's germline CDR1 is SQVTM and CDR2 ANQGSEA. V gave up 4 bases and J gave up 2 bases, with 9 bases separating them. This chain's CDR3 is CSVVLGGNQPQHF. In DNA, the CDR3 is TGCAGCGTTGTCTTAGGGGGCAATCAGCCCCAGCATTTT.

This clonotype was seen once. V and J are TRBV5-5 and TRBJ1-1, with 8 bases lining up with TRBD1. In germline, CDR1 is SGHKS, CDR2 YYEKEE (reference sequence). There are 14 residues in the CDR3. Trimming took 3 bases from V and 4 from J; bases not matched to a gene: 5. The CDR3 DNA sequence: TGTGCCAGCAGCTGGACAGGGATGGGCACTGAAGCTTTCTTT. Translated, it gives CASSWTGMGTEAFF.

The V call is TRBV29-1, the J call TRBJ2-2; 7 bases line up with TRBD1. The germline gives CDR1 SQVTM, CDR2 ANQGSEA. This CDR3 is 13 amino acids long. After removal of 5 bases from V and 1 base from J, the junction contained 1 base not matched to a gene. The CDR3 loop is CSVRTGNTGELFF. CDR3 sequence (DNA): TGCAGCGTTAGGACAGGGAACACCGGGGAGCTGTTTTTT.

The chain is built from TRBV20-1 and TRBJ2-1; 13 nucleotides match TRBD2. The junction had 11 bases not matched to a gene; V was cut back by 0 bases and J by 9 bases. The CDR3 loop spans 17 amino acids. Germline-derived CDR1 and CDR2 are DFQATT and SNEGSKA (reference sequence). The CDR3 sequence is CSARDPRTSGRWSEQFF. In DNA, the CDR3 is TGCAGTGCTAGAGATCCGCGGACTAGCGGGAGATGGAGTGAGCAGTTCTTC.

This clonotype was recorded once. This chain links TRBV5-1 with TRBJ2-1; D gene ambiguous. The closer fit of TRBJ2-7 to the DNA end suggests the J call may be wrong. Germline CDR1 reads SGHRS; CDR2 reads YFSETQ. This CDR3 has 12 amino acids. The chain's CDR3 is CASSFFSSEQYF. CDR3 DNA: TGCGCCAGCAGCTTTTTCTCATCCGAGCAGTACTTC.

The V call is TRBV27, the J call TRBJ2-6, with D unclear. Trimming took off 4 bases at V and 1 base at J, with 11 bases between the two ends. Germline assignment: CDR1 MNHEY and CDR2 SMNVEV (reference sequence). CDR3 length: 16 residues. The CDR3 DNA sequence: TGTGCCAGCAGTTACCGACTTTTGTCTGGGGCCAACGTCCTGACTTTC. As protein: CASSYRLLSGANVLTF.

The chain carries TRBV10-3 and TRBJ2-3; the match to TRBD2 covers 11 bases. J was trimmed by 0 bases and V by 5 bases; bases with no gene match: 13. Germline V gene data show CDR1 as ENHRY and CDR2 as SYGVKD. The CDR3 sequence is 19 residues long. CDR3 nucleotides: TGTGCCATCAGTCGGCTAGCGGGAGGCAGGGGTACAAGCACAGATACGCAGTATTTT. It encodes CAISRLAGGRGTSTDTQYF.